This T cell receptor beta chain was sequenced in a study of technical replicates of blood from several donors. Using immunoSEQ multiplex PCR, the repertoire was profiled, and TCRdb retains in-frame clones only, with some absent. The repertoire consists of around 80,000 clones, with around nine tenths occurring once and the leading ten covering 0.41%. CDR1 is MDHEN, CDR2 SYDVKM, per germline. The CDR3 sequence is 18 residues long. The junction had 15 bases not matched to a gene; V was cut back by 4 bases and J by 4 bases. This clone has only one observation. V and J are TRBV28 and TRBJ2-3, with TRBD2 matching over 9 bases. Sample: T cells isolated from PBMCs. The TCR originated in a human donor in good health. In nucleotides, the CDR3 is TGTGCCAGCAGTTCCTACCTTGGGATAGCGGGAGTCCCAGATACGCAGTATTTT. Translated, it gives CASSSYLGIAGVPDTQYF. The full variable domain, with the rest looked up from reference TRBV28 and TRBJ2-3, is DVKVTQSSRYLVKRTGEKVFLECVQDMDHENMFWYRQDPGLGLRLIYFSYDVKMKEKGDIPEGYSVSREKKERFSLILESASTNQTSMYLCASSSYLGIAGVPDTQYFGPGTRLTVL.